Detailed here is one TCR beta chain. What it binds is unknown. The CDR3 has 17 residues. V trimming: 0 bases; J trimming: 4 bases; junction bases outside the gene matches: 5. The germline CDR1 and CDR2 sequences are SEHNR and FQNEAQ (reference sequence). The source of the sample is a study of cytomegalovirus exposure and HLA in healthy donors. Notes on the study in general: Earlier results showed most TCR beta V segments being productive about 87% or about 30% of the time. Sequence variants that were highly shared formed a cluster that was likely a sequencing artifact.

Vbeta (60) and Jbeta (13) primers were used in the PCR. The table came from immunoSEQ multiplex PCR; TCRdb's copy has only in-frame clones and leaves some out. The sample comprises 150,000 to 200,000 clones, approximately 81% of which are singletons, and 2.5% rests with the top ten. The TCR was taken from a female donor in good health and CMV-seronegative. Sequencing was carried out using PBMCs. The chain uses TRBV7-9 and TRBJ2-1; 11 positions agree with TRBD2. CDR3 coding DNA: TGTGCCAGCAGCTTAGCACTAGCGGGAGTTTCGTACAATGAGCAGTTCTTC. Its protein product is CASSLALAGVSYNEQFF.